This T cell receptor (beta chain) was observed in a study of post-analysis software for immune sequencing data. Broader study findings: There were five TRBV segments more frequent in patients than controls, and TRBV5-6, TRBV5-1 and TRBV20-1 were among them. Those with multiple sclerosis, the patient group, showed significantly lower normalized Chao1 diversity than controls. Strong same-batch co-clustering of samples appeared with F measure clustering.

There are a few counts of this clonotype. Its antigen is not identified. The CDR3 extends over 16 amino acids. V shed 0 bases, J shed 4 bases, and the junction held 7 bases outside the gene matches. Germline values: CDR1 MNHEY, CDR2 SVGAGI. Presence of unique molecular identifiers characterized the TCR beta cDNA libraries. Roughly 0.5 million cDNA molecules were obtained from around 1 to 9.1 million T cells. TCRdb reprocessed the PCR reads via MiXCR and lists one record per CDR3 protein. The sample lists about 400,000 distinct CDR3 sequences, roughly 35% occurring once. The sample comprised blood. The clonotype was recovered from a girl between 10 and 17 years old with multiple sclerosis. The chain employs TRBV6-5 and TRBJ1-2, with 8 nucleotides matching TRBD1. The CDR3 bases are TGTGCCAGCAGTTACTCGAAGTCAGGGGGCGGCTATGGCTACACCTTC. Its translation: CASSYSKSGGGYGYTF.